The rows below give T cell receptor beta chains drawn from one sample of a study of OX40 agonist ivuxolimab in advanced cancers. Using immunoSEQ multiplex PCR, the repertoire was profiled, and TCRdb retains in-frame clones only, with some absent. The sample records about 19,000 clones, around four fifths being singletons. Sequencing was performed on CD4+ or CD8+ T cells sorted from blood, taken in a trial of the OX40 agonist ivuxolimab. The source of these receptors is an adult with an advanced solid tumor such as melanoma, head and neck, liver or kidney cancer. CDR3s include the opening cysteine and the closing phenylalanine or tryptophan. D genes are given only for firm matches. Rows give clone size only sometimes, using once, few, many, or a class for an expanded clone.

cdr3_aa: CASSGWGDGSVSYNEQFF; cdr3_nt: TGTGCCAGCAGCGGGTGGGGGGACGGTAGCGTCTCCTACAATGAGCAGTTCTTC; j_call: TRBJ2-1; clone_size: .; v_call: TRBV9; d_call: .
cdr3_aa: CASSFGGSYNEQFF; cdr3_nt: TGTGCCAGCAGCTTCGGGGGGAGCTACAATGAGCAGTTCTTC; j_call: TRBJ2-1; clone_size: .; v_call: TRBV11-3; d_call: TRBD2
cdr3_aa: CASSNGFLGSPLHF; cdr3_nt: TGTGCCAGTAGTAATGGGTTCCTTGGCTCACCCCTCCACTTT; j_call: TRBJ1-6; clone_size: .; v_call: TRBV19; d_call: .
cdr3_aa: CASSYDSGYEQYF; cdr3_nt: TGTGCCAGCAGTTATGATAGCGGATACGAGCAGTACTTC; j_call: TRBJ2-7; clone_size: .; v_call: TRBV27; d_call: .
cdr3_aa: CASSDSGTGGRETQYF; cdr3_nt: TGCGCCAGCAGTGATAGTGGGACAGGGGGCCGAGAGACCCAGTACTTC; j_call: TRBJ2-5; clone_size: .; v_call: TRBV10-1; d_call: TRBD1
cdr3_aa: CAIGTGPEKLFF; cdr3_nt: TGTGCCATAGGGACAGGGCCAGAAAAACTGTTTTTT; j_call: TRBJ1-4; clone_size: .; v_call: TRBV10-3; d_call: TRBD1
cdr3_aa: CASSSPGQGVKEQFF; cdr3_nt: TGTGCCAGCAGCTCCCCGGGACAGGGGGTTAAGGAGCAGTTCTTC; j_call: TRBJ2-1; clone_size: .; v_call: TRBV7-9; d_call: TRBD1
cdr3_aa: CASSPGGGTNEKLFF; cdr3_nt: TGCGCCAGCAGCCCAGGGGGGGGGACTAATGAAAAACTGTTTTTT; j_call: TRBJ1-4; clone_size: .; v_call: TRBV5-1; d_call: TRBD1
cdr3_aa: CASSLAEGQPQHF; cdr3_nt: TGTGCCAGCAGCTTAGCTGAGGGTCAGCCCCAGCATTTT; j_call: TRBJ1-5; clone_size: few; v_call: TRBV7-6; d_call: .
cdr3_aa: CASSPPGGGTGYEQYF; cdr3_nt: TGTGCCAGCAGTCCCCCGGGGGGGGGTACCGGCTACGAGCAGTACTTC; j_call: TRBJ2-7; clone_size: medium-sized; v_call: TRBV28; d_call: TRBD2
cdr3_aa: CTSSTGIAEQFF; cdr3_nt: TGTACCAGCAGCACGGGGATTGCTGAGCAGTTCTTC; j_call: TRBJ2-1; clone_size: .; v_call: TRBV27; d_call: .
cdr3_aa: CASSGRDTTNNYGYTF; cdr3_nt: TGTGCCAGCAGCGGCCGGGACACCACCAACAACTATGGCTACACCTTC; j_call: TRBJ1-2; clone_size: .; v_call: TRBV9; d_call: .
cdr3_aa: CASSSQGAAYGYTF; cdr3_nt: TGTGCCAGCAGCTCACAGGGGGCGGCCTATGGCTACACCTTC; j_call: TRBJ1-2; clone_size: .; v_call: TRBV5-6; d_call: TRBD1
cdr3_aa: CASTMGSSYNEQFF; cdr3_nt: TGTGCCAGCACCATGGGGAGCAGTTACAATGAGCAGTTCTTC; j_call: TRBJ2-1; clone_size: .; v_call: TRBV11-2; d_call: .
cdr3_aa: CASSFRGRGEQYF; cdr3_nt: TGTGCCAGCAGTTTTAGGGGCCGGGGCGAGCAGTACTTC; j_call: TRBJ2-7; clone_size: few; v_call: TRBV28; d_call: .
cdr3_aa: CASRTGTSYTF; cdr3_nt: TGTGCCAGCAGGACAGGGACCAGCTACACCTTC; j_call: TRBJ1-2; clone_size: few; v_call: TRBV2; d_call: TRBD1
cdr3_aa: CASSYSTASSYEQYF; cdr3_nt: TGTGCCAGCAGTTACTCGACAGCGAGCTCCTACGAGCAGTACTTC; j_call: TRBJ2-7; clone_size: .; v_call: TRBV6-5; d_call: .
cdr3_aa: CASRALLGRDIQYF; cdr3_nt: TGTGCCAGCAGGGCCCTGCTGGGAAGAGACATTCAGTACTTC; j_call: TRBJ2-4; clone_size: .; v_call: TRBV28; d_call: .
cdr3_aa: CSVGGGDRGHSYEQYF; cdr3_nt: TGCAGCGTTGGGGGGGGAGACAGGGGCCACTCCTACGAGCAGTACTTC; j_call: TRBJ2-7; clone_size: large; v_call: TRBV29-1; d_call: .
cdr3_aa: CASSFPGGDYEQYF; cdr3_nt: TGTGCCAGCAGCTTCCCAGGGGGGGATTACGAGCAGTACTTC; j_call: TRBJ2-7; clone_size: .; v_call: TRBV5-6; d_call: .
cdr3_aa: CASRGIVDEQYF; cdr3_nt: TGTGCCAGCAGGGGGATCGTCGACGAGCAGTACTTC; j_call: TRBJ2-7; clone_size: .; v_call: TRBV2; d_call: .
cdr3_aa: CASSQDGAGGQETQYF; cdr3_nt: TGCGCCAGCAGCCAAGATGGAGCGGGGGGACAAGAGACCCAGTACTTC; j_call: TRBJ2-5; clone_size: .; v_call: TRBV4-3; d_call: TRBD2
cdr3_aa: CASSFLAGGPRETQYF; cdr3_nt: TGTGCCAGCAGCTTTTTAGCGGGAGGGCCCCGGGAGACCCAGTACTTC; j_call: TRBJ2-5; clone_size: .; v_call: TRBV11-2; d_call: TRBD2
cdr3_aa: CASGPQRGASTDTQYF; cdr3_nt: TGTGCTAGTGGTCCTCAGCGGGGGGCTTCCACAGATACGCAGTATTTT; j_call: TRBJ2-3; clone_size: .; v_call: TRBV12-5; d_call: TRBD2
cdr3_aa: CASSPNELAGGTGELFF; cdr3_nt: TGTGCCAGCAGCCCAAATGAGCTAGCGGGAGGGACCGGGGAGCTGTTTTTT; j_call: TRBJ2-2; clone_size: .; v_call: TRBV7-3; d_call: TRBD2